Each of the 27 T cell receptor beta chains below was sequenced from the same sample in a study of cytomegalovirus exposure and HLA in healthy donors. PCR employed 60 Vbeta and 13 Jbeta primers. Generated by immunoSEQ multiplex PCR, the TCRdb table keeps only in-frame clones and is missing some. The table records over 95,000 clones, 74% of them present only once. The sequenced sample consisted of PBMCs. The receptors were sampled from a human donor in good health.

This clone appeared a single time. The genes are TRBV29-1 and TRBJ2-5; a weak D match, TRBD2 (5 bases). CDR1 is SQVTM, CDR2 ANQGSEA, per germline. V shed 6 bases and J shed 2 bases, with 10 bases lying between them. The CDR3 length is 12 residues. This CDR3 reads CSVGLVQETQYF. The CDR3 nucleotides are TGCAGCGTCGGACTGGTTCAAGAGACCCAGTACTTC. Based on the CDR3 plus reference TRBV29-1 and TRBJ2-5, the full variable domain is SAVISQKPSRDICQRGTSLTIQCQVDSQVTMMFWYRQQPGQSLTLIATANQGSEATYESGFVIDKFPISRPNLTFSTLTVSNMSPEDSSIYLCSVGLVQETQYFGPGTRLLVL.

This clone was picked up a small number of times. The chain recombines TRBV4-2 with TRBJ1-1; no clear D gene. The CDR3 sequence is 13 residues long. Germline CDR1 reads LGHNA; CDR2 reads YNFKEQ. V shed 0 bases and J shed 3 bases, with 5 bases lying between them. CDR3 DNA sequence: TGTGCCAGCAGCCAAGACAGGTACACTGAAGCTTTCTTT. It specifies CASSQDRYTEAFF.

This chain connects TRBV28 to TRBJ1-2; a weak D match, TRBD1 (6 bases). V lost 8 bases and J lost 2, with 12 bases in between. The CDR3 loop spans 13 amino acids. CDR1 and CDR2 from the germline V gene are MDHEN and SYDVKM. CDR3 sequence (DNA): TGTGCCAGCGGTCGGACAGTCAACTATGGCTACACCTTC. It encodes CASGRTVNYGYTF.

This chain joins TRBV28 and TRBJ1-5; D uncertain. This CDR3 comprises 12 residues. CDR1 is MDHEN and CDR2 is SYDVKM in the germline V gene. Trimming cost V 2 bases and J 4 bases, with 3 bases left between them. The CDR3 bases are TGTGCCAGCAGTTTACCGAATCAGCCCCAGCATTTT. Its protein product is CASSLPNQPQHF.

This rearrangement joins TRBV7-2 to TRBJ2-1; the match to TRBD2 covers 11 bases. Trimming cost V 2 bases and J 5 bases; bases outside gene matches: 5. CDR1 SGHTA and CDR2 FQGNSA come from the germline V gene. The CDR3 runs to 16 residues. The CDR3 protein is CASSLTIAGGNNEQFF. For the CDR3, the DNA is TGTGCCAGCAGCTTAACCATAGCGGGAGGGAACAATGAGCAGTTCTTC. The full variable domain, rest sourced from reference TRBV7-2 and TRBJ2-1, is GAGVSQSPSNKVTEKGKDVELRCDPISGHTALYWYRQSLGQGLEFLIYFQGNSAPDKSGLPSDRFSAERTGGSVSTLTIQRTQQEDSAVYLCASSLTIAGGNNEQFFGPGTRLTVL.

The chain is built from TRBV6-1 and TRBJ1-3; D gene ambiguous. This CDR3 spans 16 amino acids. Germline V gives CDR1 MNHNS, CDR2 SASEGT. Trimming took off 0 bases at V and 0 bases at J, with 9 bases between the two ends. The CDR3 region is CASSEALFSSGNTIYF. The CDR3 coding sequence is TGTGCCAGCAGTGAAGCGCTATTTTCCTCTGGAAACACCATATATTTT.

This clone turned up a few times. V usage is TRBV5-4 and J usage is TRBJ2-7; D gene unclear. V lost 0 bases and J 7 bases, leaving 11 bases between the germline ends. The germline V gene encodes CDR1 SGHNT and CDR2 YYREEE (reference sequence). The CDR3 has 13 amino acids. As DNA, the CDR3 is TGTGCCAGCAGCTTGGCTGTCGGCAGGGAGCAGTACTTC. Its protein is CASSLAVGREQYF.

The rearrangement uses TRBV7-2 and TRBJ2-1; unclear D gene. CDR3 length: 16 residues. Germline-derived CDR1 and CDR2 are SGHTA and FQGNSA. V lost 1 base, J lost 7 bases, and 17 bases lay in between. The CDR3 spells CASSLGGGSLWNEQFF. The DNA for the CDR3 is TGTGCCAGCAGCTTAGGCGGCGGATCCCTATGGAATGAGCAGTTCTTC.

The rearrangement uses TRBV11-2 and TRBJ1-3; D uncertain. CDR1 is SGHAT, CDR2 FQNNGV, per germline. The CDR3 extends over 19 amino acids. With 1 base removed from V and 0 bases from J, the gap between germline ends came to 19 bases. CDR3 sequence (DNA): TGTGCCAGCAGCTTAGTACATTGGAGGGATTACCGCTCTGGAAACACCATATATTTT. The encoded protein is CASSLVHWRDYRSGNTIYF.

This chain uses TRBV9 with TRBJ2-7; D gene ambiguous. There are 16 residues in the CDR3. CDR1 is SGDLS, CDR2 YYNGEE, per germline. V lost 0 bases to trimming and J lost 6 bases, with 19 bases between them. CDR3 amino acids: CASSVALQVPGGEQYF. The CDR3 bases are TGTGCCAGCAGCGTAGCCCTGCAGGTTCCTGGTGGCGAGCAGTACTTC.

This clone was detected only once. The CDR3 sequence is CASSLAGGLSTNEKLFF. For the CDR3, the DNA is TGTGCCAGCAGCTTGGCCGGAGGGTTATCAACTAATGAAAAACTGTTTTTT. This sequence joins TRBV5-6 and TRBJ1-4; no reliable D call. From germline, CDR1 is SGHDT and CDR2 YYEEEE. Trimming took off 0 bases at V and 0 bases at J, with 12 bases between the two ends. This CDR3 has 17 amino acids.

The chain joins TRBV7-2 to TRBJ2-5, with D possibly being TRBD2 (6 bases). Per germline, CDR1 SGHTA and CDR2 FQGNSA. CDR3 size: 16 residues. V gave up 8 bases and J gave up 2 bases, with 21 bases separating them. CDR3 nucleotides: TGTGCCAGCGGTTTAGGCATCGGGAGTGGTCAAGAGACCCAGTACTTC. This translates into CASGLGIGSGQETQYF.

The J gene is TRBJ2-6, the V gene TRBV28; D is possibly TRBD2 (7 bases). V was cut by 2 bases and J by 3 bases, with 14 bases left in between. The CDR3 has 17 amino acids. Germline V gene data show CDR1 as MDHEN and CDR2 as SYDVKM. CDR3 nucleotide sequence: TGTGCCAGCAGTTTACGGGGGGTGGGACATGGGGCCAACGTCCTGACTTTC. Its protein is CASSLRGVGHGANVLTF.

This clone was recorded a few times. V gene TRBV5-5 combines with J gene TRBJ1-1; TRBD1 might be the D (5 bases). V was shortened by 3 bases and J by 1 base, with 13 bases between the two germline ends. Germline V lookup: CDR1 SGHKS, CDR2 YYEKEE (reference sequence). This CDR3 spans 15 amino acids. Here the CDR3 DNA reads TGTGCCAGCAGCTCCTTCGCGGGGGGGAACACTGAAGCTTTCTTT. The encoded protein is CASSSFAGGNTEAFF.

This clone was counted at least ten times. The rearrangement uses TRBV6-6 and TRBJ1-2, with D perhaps matching TRBD1 (5 bases). Trimming shortened V by 6 bases and J by 1 base, and 9 bases separated the two germline ends. CDR1 is MNHNY, CDR2 SVGAGI, per germline (reference sequence). This CDR3 contains 13 residues. The CDR3 coding sequence is TGTGCCAGCAGCACGACAGTTAACTATGGCTACACCTTC. It is translated as CASSTTVNYGYTF.

The genes are TRBV20-1 and TRBJ1-2; D is unclear. The length of the CDR3 is 10 residues. Between the trimmed V and J ends, which lost 6 bases and 7 bases, there was a span of 9 bases. The germline gives CDR1 DFQATT, CDR2 SNEGSKA (reference sequence). CDR3 DNA sequence: TGCAGTGCCACCCGCGGTGGCTACACCTTC. Its protein is CSATRGGYTF.

The chain employs TRBV27 and TRBJ1-3, with D tentatively TRBD1 (6 bases). V was shortened by 5 bases and J by 1 base, with 12 bases between the two germline ends. The germline V gene has CDR1 MNHEY and CDR2 SMNVEV (reference sequence). This CDR3 has 15 residues. The CDR3 loop reads CASSRSGDSGNTIYF. For the CDR3, the DNA is TGTGCCAGCAGTCGCTCAGGGGATTCTGGAAACACCATATATTTT.

The gene calls are TRBV5-1 and TRBJ1-4, with TRBD1 matching 8 bases. CDR3 length: 15 amino acids. The germline CDR1 and CDR2 sequences are SGHRS and YFSETQ. V lost 4 bases, J lost 3 bases, and 5 bases stayed unmatched. CDR3 nucleotides: TGCGCCAGCAGCGATCAACAGGGGGCTAATGAAAAACTGTTTTTT. This codes for CASSDQQGANEKLFF. Using reference TRBV5-1 and TRBJ1-4 for the parts outside the CDR3, the full variable domain is KAGVTQTPRYLIKTRGQQVTLSCSPISGHRSVSWYQQTPGQGLQFLFEYFSETQRNKGNFPGRFSGRQFSNSRSEMNVSTLELGDSALYLCASSDQQGANEKLFFGSGTQLSVL.

This sequence joins TRBV6-1 and TRBJ1-5, with TRBD1 matching 7 bases. The CDR3 extends over 14 amino acids. The V and J ends lost 6 bases and 9 bases, in that order; junction bases with no gene match: 11. Germline CDR1 MNHNS, CDR2 SASEGT. The CDR3: CASRKTGAGGPQHF. CDR3 DNA: TGTGCCAGCAGGAAAACAGGGGCGGGGGGGCCCCAGCATTTT.

The chain recombines TRBV18 with TRBJ2-2; 8 nucleotides line up with TRBD1. CDR1 and CDR2 (germline): KGHSH, LQKENI. The ends lost 4 bases at V and 16 bases at J; junction bases unmatched: 14. CDR3 length: 14 amino acids. The CDR3 region is CASSLPGQDREWFF. Here the CDR3 DNA reads TGTGCCAGCTCACTCCCGGGACAGGACCGAGAGTGGTTTTTT.

The rearrangement uses TRBV5-1 and TRBJ1-1; 7 bases agree with TRBD1. With 4 bases clipped from V and 0 bases from J, the junction kept 9 bases outside the gene matches. There are 16 residues in the CDR3. Germline V CDR1 and CDR2: SGHRS, YFSETQ. CDR3: CASSRETGRMNTEAFF. In DNA form, the CDR3 reads TGCGCCAGCAGCCGAGAGACAGGGCGGATGAACACTGAAGCTTTCTTT.

This clone was picked up one time. This chain uses TRBV30 with TRBJ2-1; 11 bases are shared with TRBD2. Per the germline V gene, CDR1 is GTSNPN and CDR2 is SVGIG (reference sequence). V dropped 3 bases and J dropped 8; count of bases not matched to a gene: 12. The CDR3 contains 16 residues. The DNA for the CDR3 is TGTGCCTGGAGCCACCCGGAAACTAGCGGGAGCGATGAGCAGTTCTTC. Translation: CAWSHPETSGSDEQFF.

The gene calls are TRBV18 and TRBJ2-1, with D perhaps matching TRBD2 (6 bases). The CDR3 length is 19 residues. Germline V lookup: CDR1 KGHSH, CDR2 LQKENI. V was shortened by 6 bases and J by 1 base, with 25 bases between the two germline ends. The CDR3 reads CASSHVGLTNRLSYNEQFF. The CDR3, as DNA: TGTGCCAGCTCTCACGTGGGACTGACAAACCGGCTGTCCTACAATGAGCAGTTCTTC.

The sample holds one count of this clone. The chain has TRBV5-1 and TRBJ2-1, with D perhaps matching TRBD2 (7 bases). V lost 4 bases, J lost 11 bases, and 31 bases lay in between. The CDR3 loop spans 18 amino acids. Per the germline V gene, CDR1 is SGHRS and CDR2 is YFSETQ. The CDR3, as DNA: TGCGCCAGCAGCCGTGGTGGCGGTTCTTCTGATCTGGGGGGGCAGCAGTTCTTC. It translates to CASSRGGGSSDLGGQQFF. The variable domain in full, with the rest retrieved from reference TRBV5-1 and TRBJ2-1, is KAGVTQTPRYLIKTRGQQVTLSCSPISGHRSVSWYQQTPGQGLQFLFEYFSETQRNKGNFPGRFSGRQFSNSRSEMNVSTLELGDSALYLCASSRGGGSSDLGGQQFFGPGTRLTVL.

The table lists this clone with a count of one. The V and J genes are TRBV28 and TRBJ2-7, with TRBD1 matching over 8 bases. V lost 4 bases to trimming and J lost 5 bases; unmatched junction nucleotides: 7. CDR1 and CDR2 (germline): MDHEN, SYDVKM. The CDR3 sequence is 14 residues long. DNA of the CDR3: TGTGCCAGCAGTTCGCAACAGGGGGTTGACGAGCAGTACTTC. Its translation: CASSSQQGVDEQYF.

Only one count was recorded for this clone. This sequence joins TRBV11-2 and TRBJ1-3; D remains ambiguous. Germline assignment: CDR1 SGHAT and CDR2 FQNNGV. Trimming stripped 5 bases from V and 13 bases from J, with 18 bases between. The CDR3 loop spans 13 amino acids. The CDR3 loop reads CASSPRLARRIYF. DNA for the CDR3: TGTGCCAGCAGCCCACGACTCGCTAGGAGGATATATTTT.

J is TRBJ2-5 and V is TRBV7-2; tentatively, D is TRBD2 (6 bases). Germline CDR1 SGHTA, CDR2 FQGNSA. V shed 0 bases and J shed 11 bases, with 10 bases lying between them. The length of the CDR3 is 12 residues. The CDR3 here is CASSLAWGEQYF. Written as DNA, the CDR3 is TGTGCCAGCAGCTTAGCGTGGGGGGAGCAGTACTTC.